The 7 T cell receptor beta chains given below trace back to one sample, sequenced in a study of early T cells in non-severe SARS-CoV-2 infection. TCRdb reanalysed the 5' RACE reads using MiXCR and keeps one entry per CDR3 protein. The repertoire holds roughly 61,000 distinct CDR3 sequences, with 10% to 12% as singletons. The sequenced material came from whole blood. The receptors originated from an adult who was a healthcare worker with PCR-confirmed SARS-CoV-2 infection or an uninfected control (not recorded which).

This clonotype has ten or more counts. CDR3 protein: CASRGFGIGELFF. The CDR3 region has the DNA TGTGCCAGCAGGGGATTTGGCATCGGGGAGCTGTTTTTT. This chain uses TRBV12-3 or TRBV12-4 with TRBJ2-2; unclear D gene. V was pared by 6 bases and J by 7 bases, with 12 bases between. This CDR3 spans 13 amino acids.

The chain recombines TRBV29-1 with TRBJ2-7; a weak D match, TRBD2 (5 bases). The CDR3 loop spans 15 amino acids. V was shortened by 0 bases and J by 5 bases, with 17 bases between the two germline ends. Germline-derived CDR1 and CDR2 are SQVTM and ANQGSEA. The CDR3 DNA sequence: TGCAGCGTTGAAGACCCCGGGTGGAGCGGCAACGAGCAGTACTTC. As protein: CSVEDPGWSGNEQYF.

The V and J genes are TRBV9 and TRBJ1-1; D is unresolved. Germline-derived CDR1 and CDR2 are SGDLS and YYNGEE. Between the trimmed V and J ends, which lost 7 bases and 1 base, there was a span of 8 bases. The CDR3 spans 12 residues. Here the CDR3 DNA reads TGTGCCAGCGGAGGGTGGAACACTGAAGCTTTCTTT. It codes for CASGGWNTEAFF. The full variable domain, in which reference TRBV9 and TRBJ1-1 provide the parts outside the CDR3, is DSGVTQTPKHLITATGQRVTLRCSPRSGDLSVYWYQQSLDQGLQFLIQYYNGEERAKGNILERFSAQQFPDLHSELNLSSLELGDSALYFCASGGWNTEAFFGQGTRLTVV.

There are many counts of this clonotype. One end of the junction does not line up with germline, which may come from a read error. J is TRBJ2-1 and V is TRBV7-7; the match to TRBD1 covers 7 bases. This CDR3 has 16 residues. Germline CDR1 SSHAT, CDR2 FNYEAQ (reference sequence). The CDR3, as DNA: TGTGCTAGCAGCTTAGTCACCGGGACAGCTTACAATGAGCAGTTCTTC. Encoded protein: CASSLVTGTAYNEQFF.

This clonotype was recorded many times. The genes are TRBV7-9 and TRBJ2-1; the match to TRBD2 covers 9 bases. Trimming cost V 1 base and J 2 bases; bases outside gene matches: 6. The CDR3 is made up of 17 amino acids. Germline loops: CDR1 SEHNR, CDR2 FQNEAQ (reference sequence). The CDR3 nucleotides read TGTGCCAGCAGCTTAGGTGCCCTAGCGGGGACCTACAATGAGCAGTTCTTC. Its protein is CASSLGALAGTYNEQFF. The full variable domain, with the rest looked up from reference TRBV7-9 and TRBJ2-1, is DTGVSQNPRHKITKRGQNVTFRCDPISEHNRLYWYRQTLGQGPEFLTYFQNEAQLEKSRLLSDRFSAERPKGSFSTLEIQRTEQGDSAMYLCASSLGALAGTYNEQFFGPGTRLTVL.

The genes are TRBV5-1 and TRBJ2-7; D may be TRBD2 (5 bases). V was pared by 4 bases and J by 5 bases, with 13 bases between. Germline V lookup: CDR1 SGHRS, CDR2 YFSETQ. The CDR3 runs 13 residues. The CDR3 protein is CASSPDPRDEQYF. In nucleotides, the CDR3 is TGCGCCAGCAGCCCTGACCCGCGGGACGAGCAGTACTTC.

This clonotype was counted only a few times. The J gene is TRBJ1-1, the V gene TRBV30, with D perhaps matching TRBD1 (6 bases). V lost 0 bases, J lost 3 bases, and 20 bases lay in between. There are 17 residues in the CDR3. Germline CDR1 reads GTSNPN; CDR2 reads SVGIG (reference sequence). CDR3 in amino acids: CAWSVPKSGHRHTEAFF. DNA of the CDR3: TGTGCCTGGAGTGTACCGAAATCGGGACACCGCCACACTGAAGCTTTCTTT.